This TCR beta chain was identified in a study of cytomegalovirus exposure and HLA in healthy donors. Overall study: One earlier analysis, a look at about 179 million T cells, found some 120 million unique TCR beta sequences.

The PCR made use of 60 Vbeta and 13 Jbeta primers. Some clones are missing from TCRdb's copy, which holds only in-frame ones; the method was immunoSEQ multiplex PCR. The sample holds 150,000 to 200,000 clones, about 80% seen once. The CDR3 consists of 14 residues. The germline V gene encodes CDR1 ENHRY and CDR2 SYGVKD. Trimming shortened V by 6 bases and J by 5 bases, and 14 bases separated the two germline ends. The receptor comes from a woman in her 30s in good health and CMV-seropositive. The sequencing sample was made of PBMCs. J is TRBJ1-5 and V is TRBV10-3; no definite D call. The CDR3 protein is CAISVTGGDQPQHF. CDR3 nucleotides: TGTGCCATCAGCGTGACGGGAGGCGATCAGCCCCAGCATTTT.